This TCR beta chain was captured in a study of cytomegalovirus exposure and HLA in healthy donors. PCR was performed using 60 Vbeta and 13 Jbeta primers. Assay used: immunoSEQ multiplex PCR; TCRdb lists only in-frame clones, some missing. The data hold over 150,000 clones, with around 80% observed a single time. Turning to this clone: Its antigen remains unidentified.

Study-wide results and limits: Investigators reported approximately 150 TCR beta chains as tied to cytomegalovirus.

Every donor was a healthy person donating bone marrow. The sequence came from a man aged 30 to 45 in good health and CMV-seronegative. Input material: PBMCs.

The CDR3 DNA sequence: TGTGCCAGCAGTACACTAGCGGGAGTAACAGATACGCAGTATTTT. This encodes CASSTLAGVTDTQYF. This rearrangement joins TRBV6-1 to TRBJ2-3; 11 nucleotides align to TRBD2. V was pared by 5 bases and J by 3 bases, with 4 bases of the junction left unmatched. This CDR3 is 15 amino acids long. The germline V gene has CDR1 MNHNS and CDR2 SASEGT.